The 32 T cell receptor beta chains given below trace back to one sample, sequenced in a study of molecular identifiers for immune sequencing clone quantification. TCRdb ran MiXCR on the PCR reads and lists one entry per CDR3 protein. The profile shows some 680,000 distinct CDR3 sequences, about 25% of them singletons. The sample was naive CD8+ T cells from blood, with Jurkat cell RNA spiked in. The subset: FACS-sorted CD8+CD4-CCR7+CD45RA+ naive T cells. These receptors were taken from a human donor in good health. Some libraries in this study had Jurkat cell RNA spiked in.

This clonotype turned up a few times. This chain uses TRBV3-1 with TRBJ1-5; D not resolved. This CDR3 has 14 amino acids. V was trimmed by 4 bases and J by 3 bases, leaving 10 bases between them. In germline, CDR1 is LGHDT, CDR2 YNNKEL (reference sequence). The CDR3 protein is CASSRSGLNQPQHF. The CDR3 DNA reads TGTGCCAGCAGCCGTTCAGGCCTCAATCAGCCCCAGCATTTT.

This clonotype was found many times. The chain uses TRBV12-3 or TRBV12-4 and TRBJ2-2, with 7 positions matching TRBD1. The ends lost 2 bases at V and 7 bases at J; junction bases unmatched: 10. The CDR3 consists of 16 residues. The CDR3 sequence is CASSLRGGQYGGELFF. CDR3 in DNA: TGTGCCAGCAGTTTAAGAGGGGGCCAGTACGGCGGGGAGCTGTTTTTT.

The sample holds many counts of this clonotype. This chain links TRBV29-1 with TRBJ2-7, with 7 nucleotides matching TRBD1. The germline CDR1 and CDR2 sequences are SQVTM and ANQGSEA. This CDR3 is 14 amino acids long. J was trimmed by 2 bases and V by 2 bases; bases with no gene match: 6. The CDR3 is CSVETGQGAYEQYF. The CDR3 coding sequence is TGCAGCGTTGAAACCGGCCAGGGGGCCTACGAGCAGTACTTC.

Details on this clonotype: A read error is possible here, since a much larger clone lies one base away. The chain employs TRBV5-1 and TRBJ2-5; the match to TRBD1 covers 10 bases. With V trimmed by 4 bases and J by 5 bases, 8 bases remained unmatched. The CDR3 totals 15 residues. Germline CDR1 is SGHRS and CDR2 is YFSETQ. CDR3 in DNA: TGCGCCAGCAGCCTAAGACAGGGGGCGTTGGAGACCCAGTACTTC. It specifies CASSLRQGALETQYF.

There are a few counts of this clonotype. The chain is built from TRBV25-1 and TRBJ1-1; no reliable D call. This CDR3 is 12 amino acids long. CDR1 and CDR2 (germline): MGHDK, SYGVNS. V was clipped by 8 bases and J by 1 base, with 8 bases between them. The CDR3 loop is CASQSRNTEAFF. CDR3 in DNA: TGTGCCAGCCAGAGTAGGAACACTGAAGCTTTCTTT.

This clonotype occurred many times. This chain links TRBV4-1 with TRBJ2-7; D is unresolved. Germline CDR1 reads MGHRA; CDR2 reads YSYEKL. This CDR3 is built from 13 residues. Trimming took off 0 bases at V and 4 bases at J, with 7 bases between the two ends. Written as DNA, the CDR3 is TGCGCCAGCAGCCAAGACGAGAGATACGAGCAGTACTTC. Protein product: CASSQDERYEQYF.

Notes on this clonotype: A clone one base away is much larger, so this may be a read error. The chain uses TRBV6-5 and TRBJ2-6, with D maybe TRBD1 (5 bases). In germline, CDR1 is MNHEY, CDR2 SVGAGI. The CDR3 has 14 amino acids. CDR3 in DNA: TGTGCCAGCACGCTGGGTACTGGGGCCAACGCCCTGACTTTC. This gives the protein CASTLGTGANALTF.

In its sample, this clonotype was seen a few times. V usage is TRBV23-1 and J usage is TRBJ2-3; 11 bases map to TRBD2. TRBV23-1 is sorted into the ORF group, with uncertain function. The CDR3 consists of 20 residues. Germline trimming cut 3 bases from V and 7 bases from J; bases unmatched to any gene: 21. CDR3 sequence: CASSHPPVTSGTSRGNTQYF. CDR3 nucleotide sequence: TGCGCCAGCAGTCATCCCCCCGTGACTAGCGGGACCTCCAGGGGGAATACGCAGTATTTT.

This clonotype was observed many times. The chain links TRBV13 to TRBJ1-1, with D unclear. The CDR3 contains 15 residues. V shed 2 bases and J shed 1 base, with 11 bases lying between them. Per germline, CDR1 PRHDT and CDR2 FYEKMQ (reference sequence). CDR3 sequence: CASSLIGSTNTEAFF. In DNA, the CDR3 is TGTGCCAGCAGCTTAATCGGCTCTACGAACACTGAAGCTTTCTTT.

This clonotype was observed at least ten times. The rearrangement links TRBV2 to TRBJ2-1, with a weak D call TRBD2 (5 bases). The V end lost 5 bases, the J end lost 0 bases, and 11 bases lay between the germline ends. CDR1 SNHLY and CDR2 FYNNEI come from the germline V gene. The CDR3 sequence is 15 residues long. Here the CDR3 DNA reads TGTGCCAGCAGTCTTGAGGGAAGCTCCTACAATGAGCAGTTCTTC. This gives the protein CASSLEGSSYNEQFF.

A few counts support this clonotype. CDR3 loop: CASSLVGGSSYEQYF. The CDR3 DNA follows: TGTGCCAGCAGCTTAGTAGGAGGGAGCTCCTACGAGCAGTACTTC. The V call is TRBV7-9, the J call TRBJ2-7; D might be TRBD2 (6 bases). Germline V gives CDR1 SEHNR, CDR2 FQNEAQ (reference sequence). V lost 1 base, J lost 0 bases, and 10 bases lay in between. The length of the CDR3 is 15 residues.

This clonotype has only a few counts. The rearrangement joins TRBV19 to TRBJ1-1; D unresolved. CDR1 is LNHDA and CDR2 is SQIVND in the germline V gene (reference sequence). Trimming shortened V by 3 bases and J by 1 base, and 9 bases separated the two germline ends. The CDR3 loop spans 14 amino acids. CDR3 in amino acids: CASSIWVTNTEAFF. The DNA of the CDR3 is TGTGCCAGTAGTATTTGGGTAACGAACACTGAAGCTTTCTTT.

The CDR3 reads CASSGNSQPQHF. Written as DNA, the CDR3 is TGTGCCAGCAGTGGGAACAGTCAGCCCCAGCATTTT. The V gene is TRBV27, the J gene TRBJ1-5; the D is unclear. The CDR3 runs 12 residues. V was trimmed by 5 bases and J by 6 bases, leaving 8 bases between them. Germline CDR1 is MNHEY and CDR2 is SMNVEV (reference sequence).

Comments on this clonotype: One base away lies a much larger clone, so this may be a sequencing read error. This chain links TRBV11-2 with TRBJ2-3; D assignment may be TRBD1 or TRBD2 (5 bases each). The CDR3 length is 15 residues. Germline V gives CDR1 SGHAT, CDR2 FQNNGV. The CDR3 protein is CANSLWGEGADTQYF. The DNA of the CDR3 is TGTGCCAACAGCTTATGGGGCGAGGGCGCAGATACGCAGTATTTT.

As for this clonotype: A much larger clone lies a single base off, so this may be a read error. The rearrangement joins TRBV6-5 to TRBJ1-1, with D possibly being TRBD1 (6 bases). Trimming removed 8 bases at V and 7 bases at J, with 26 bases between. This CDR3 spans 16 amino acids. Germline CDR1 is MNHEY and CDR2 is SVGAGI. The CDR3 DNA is TGTGCCAGCCTAGCCTGTACAGGGCGGGGGAACGGTGAAGCTTTCTTT. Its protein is CASLACTGRGNGEAFF.

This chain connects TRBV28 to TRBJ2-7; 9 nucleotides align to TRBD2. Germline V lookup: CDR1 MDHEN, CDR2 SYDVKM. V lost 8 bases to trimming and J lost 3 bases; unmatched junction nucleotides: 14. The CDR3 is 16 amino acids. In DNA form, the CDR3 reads TGTGCCAGCTCAATCAACGGTAGCGGGAGTATCTACGAGCAGTACTTC. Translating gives CASSINGSGSIYEQYF.

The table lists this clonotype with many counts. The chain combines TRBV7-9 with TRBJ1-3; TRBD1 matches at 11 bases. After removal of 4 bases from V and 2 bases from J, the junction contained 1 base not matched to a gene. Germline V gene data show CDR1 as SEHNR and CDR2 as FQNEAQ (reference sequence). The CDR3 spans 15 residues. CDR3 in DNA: TGTGCCAGCAGCTCGGGACAGGGGGCTGGAAACACCATATATTTT. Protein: CASSSGQGAGNTIYF.

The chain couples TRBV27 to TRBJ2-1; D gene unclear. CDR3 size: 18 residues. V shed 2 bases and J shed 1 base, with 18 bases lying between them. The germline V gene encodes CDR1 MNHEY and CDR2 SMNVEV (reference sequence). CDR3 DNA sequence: TGTGCCAGCAGTTTAGCCTGGGCCACGATACTATCCTACAATGAGCAGTTCTTC. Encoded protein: CASSLAWATILSYNEQFF.

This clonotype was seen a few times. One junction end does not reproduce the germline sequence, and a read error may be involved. Here the CDR3 reads CASRPSPGRGFLDEQSF. As DNA, the CDR3 is TGTGCCAGCAGACCATCACCGGGACGGGGATTTTTGGATGAGCAGTCCTTC. The genes are TRBV6-5 and TRBJ2-1; the D call may be TRBD1 or TRBD2 (5 bases each). The CDR3 contains 17 residues. Germline-derived CDR1 and CDR2 are MNHEY and SVGAGI.

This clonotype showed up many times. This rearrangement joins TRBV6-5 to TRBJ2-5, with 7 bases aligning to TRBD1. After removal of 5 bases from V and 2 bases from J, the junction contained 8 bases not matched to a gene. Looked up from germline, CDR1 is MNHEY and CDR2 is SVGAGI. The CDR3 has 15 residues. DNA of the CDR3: TGTGCCAGCAGTCCCGGGGACAGTGATCAAGAGACCCAGTACTTC. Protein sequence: CASSPGDSDQETQYF.

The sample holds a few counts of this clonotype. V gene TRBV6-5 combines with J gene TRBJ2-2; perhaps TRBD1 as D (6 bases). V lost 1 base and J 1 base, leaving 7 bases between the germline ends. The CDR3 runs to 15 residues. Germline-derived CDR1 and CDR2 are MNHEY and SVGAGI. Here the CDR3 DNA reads TGTGCCAGCAGTTACTTGACAGGGAACACCGGGGAGCTGTTTTTT. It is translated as CASSYLTGNTGELFF.

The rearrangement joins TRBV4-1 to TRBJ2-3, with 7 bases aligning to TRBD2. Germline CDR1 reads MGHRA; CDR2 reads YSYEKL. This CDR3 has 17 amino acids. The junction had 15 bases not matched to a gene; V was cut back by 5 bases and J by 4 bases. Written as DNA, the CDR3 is TGCGCCAGCAGCATAAGAACTAGCGTGGTTCACCCAGATACGCAGTATTTT. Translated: CASSIRTSVVHPDTQYF.

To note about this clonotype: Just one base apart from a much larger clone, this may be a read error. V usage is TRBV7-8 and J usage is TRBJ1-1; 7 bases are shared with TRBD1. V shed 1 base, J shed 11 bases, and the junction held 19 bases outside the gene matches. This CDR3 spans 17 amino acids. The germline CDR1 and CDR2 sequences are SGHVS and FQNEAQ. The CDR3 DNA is TGTGCCAGCAGCTTAGTGGGGGCTACAGGGGCCGAGGGGGTGGCTTTCTTT. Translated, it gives CASSLVGATGAEGVAFF.

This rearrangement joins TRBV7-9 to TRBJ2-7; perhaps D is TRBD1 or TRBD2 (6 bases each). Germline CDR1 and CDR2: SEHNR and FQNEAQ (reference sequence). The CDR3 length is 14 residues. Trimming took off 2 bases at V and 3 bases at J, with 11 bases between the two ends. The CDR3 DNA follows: TGTGCCAGCAGCTTAACGGGGGCGCGCTACGAGCAGTACTTC. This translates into CASSLTGARYEQYF.

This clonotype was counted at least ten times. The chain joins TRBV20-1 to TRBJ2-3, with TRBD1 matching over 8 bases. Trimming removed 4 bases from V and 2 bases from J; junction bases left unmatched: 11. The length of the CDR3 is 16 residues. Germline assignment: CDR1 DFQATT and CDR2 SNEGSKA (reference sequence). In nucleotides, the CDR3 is TGCAGTGCTATCCCTAACAGGGGGATTTTCACAGATACGCAGTATTTT. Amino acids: CSAIPNRGIFTDTQYF.

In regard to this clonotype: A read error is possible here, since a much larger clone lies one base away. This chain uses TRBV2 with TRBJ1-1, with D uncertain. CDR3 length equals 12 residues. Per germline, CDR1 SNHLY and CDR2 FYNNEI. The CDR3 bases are TGTGCCAGCAGTACTCCGAACACTGAAGCTGTCTTT. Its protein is CASSTPNTEAVF.

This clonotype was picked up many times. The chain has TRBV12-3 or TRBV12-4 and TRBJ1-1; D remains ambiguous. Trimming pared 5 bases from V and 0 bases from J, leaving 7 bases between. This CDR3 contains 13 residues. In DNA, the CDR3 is TGTGCCAGCAGTGGAGCTATGAACACTGAAGCTTTCTTT. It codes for CASSGAMNTEAFF.

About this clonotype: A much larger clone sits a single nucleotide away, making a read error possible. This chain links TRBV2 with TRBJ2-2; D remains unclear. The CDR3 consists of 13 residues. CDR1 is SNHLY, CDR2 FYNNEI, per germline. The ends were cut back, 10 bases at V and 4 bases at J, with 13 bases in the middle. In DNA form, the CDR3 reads TGTGCCAACATGGTCAGCCGCACCGGGGAGCTGTTTTTT. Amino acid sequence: CANMVSRTGELFF.

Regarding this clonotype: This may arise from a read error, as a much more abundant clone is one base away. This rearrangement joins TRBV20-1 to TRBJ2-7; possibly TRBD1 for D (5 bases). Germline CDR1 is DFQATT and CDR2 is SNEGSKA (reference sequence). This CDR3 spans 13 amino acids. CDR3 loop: CSPRGQPNYEQYF. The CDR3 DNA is TGCAGCCCTAGAGGACAACCGAACTACGAGCAGTACTTC.

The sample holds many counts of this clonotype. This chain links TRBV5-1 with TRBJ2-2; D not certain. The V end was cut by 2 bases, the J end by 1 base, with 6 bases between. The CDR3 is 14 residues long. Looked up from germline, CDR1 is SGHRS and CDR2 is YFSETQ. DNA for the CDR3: TGCGCCAGCAGCTTTAGGGTGAACACCGGGGAGCTGTTTTTT. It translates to CASSFRVNTGELFF.

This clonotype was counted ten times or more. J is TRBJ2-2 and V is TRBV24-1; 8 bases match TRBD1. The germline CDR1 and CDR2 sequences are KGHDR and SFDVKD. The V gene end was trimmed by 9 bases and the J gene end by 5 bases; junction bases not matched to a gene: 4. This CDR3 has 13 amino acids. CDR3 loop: CATGTGRTGELFF. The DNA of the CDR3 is TGTGCCACCGGGACAGGAAGGACCGGGGAGCTGTTTTTT.

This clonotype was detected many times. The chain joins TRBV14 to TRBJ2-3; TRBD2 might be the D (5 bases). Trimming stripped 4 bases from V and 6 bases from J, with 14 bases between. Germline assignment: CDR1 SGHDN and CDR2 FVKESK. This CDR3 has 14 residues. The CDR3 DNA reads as TGTGCCAGCAGCCTAACTAGGAGACCGGATACGCAGTATTTT. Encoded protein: CASSLTRRPDTQYF.